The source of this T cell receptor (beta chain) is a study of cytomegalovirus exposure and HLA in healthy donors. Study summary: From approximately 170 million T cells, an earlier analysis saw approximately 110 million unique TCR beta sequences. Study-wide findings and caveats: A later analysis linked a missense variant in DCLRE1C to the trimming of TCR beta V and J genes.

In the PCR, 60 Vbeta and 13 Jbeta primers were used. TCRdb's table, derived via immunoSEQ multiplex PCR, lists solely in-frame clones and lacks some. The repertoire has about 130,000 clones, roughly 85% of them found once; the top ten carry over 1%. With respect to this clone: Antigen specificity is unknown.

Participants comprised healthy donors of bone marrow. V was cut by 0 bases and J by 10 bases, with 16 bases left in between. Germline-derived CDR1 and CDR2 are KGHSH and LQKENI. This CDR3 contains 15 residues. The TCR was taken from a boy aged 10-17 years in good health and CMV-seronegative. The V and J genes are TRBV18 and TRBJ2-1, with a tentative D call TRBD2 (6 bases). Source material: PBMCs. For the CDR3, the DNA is TGTGCCAGCTCACCACCAAAGAAGGCGGGAATAGAGCAGTTCTTC. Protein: CASSPPKKAGIEQFF.